The 19 T cell receptor beta chains below all came from one sample that was sequenced in a study of shared clonotypes between healthy human individuals. Profiled with immunoSEQ multiplex PCR; TCRdb holds only in-frame clones, not every one. The table has 2,100,000 or so clones, around 95% seen once. Sequencing used naive CD4+ T cells sorted from blood. Subset reported: CD45RA+ positively selected. These receptor sequences come from a man aged 18 to 29 in good health.

This rearrangement joins TRBV9 to TRBJ1-1; 12 bases are shared with TRBD1. This CDR3 has 15 residues. With 4 bases clipped from V and 6 bases from J, the junction kept 7 bases outside the gene matches. Germline values: CDR1 SGDLS, CDR2 YYNGEE. CDR3 coding DNA: TGTGCCAGCAGCCACCGGGACAGGGGGCGGCCTGAAGCTTTCTTT. Translation gives CASSHRDRGRPEAFF.

The V and J genes are TRBV6-5 and TRBJ1-1; 10 bases align to TRBD1. Germline CDR1 and CDR2: MNHEY and SVGAGI. CDR3 length: 15 amino acids. V shed 6 bases, J shed 5 bases, and the junction held 9 bases outside the gene matches. The CDR3 here is CASRGEDRGRTEAFF. CDR3 DNA sequence: TGTGCCAGCAGGGGCGAGGACAGGGGGAGAACTGAAGCTTTCTTT.

The chain recombines TRBV30 with TRBJ2-6; TRBD2 matches 7 bases. Germline loops: CDR1 GTSNPN, CDR2 SVGIG (reference sequence). This CDR3 spans 14 amino acids. The V gene end was trimmed by 4 bases and the J gene end by 4 bases; junction bases not matched to a gene: 4. The CDR3 DNA reads as TGTGCCTGGACGAGGGAGGGCGGGGCCAACGTCCTGACTTTC. This encodes CAWTREGGANVLTF.

With respect to this clone: The same CDR3 arises from other DNA sequences in this sample as well. The gene calls are TRBV5-1 and TRBJ2-1, with D perhaps matching TRBD1 (6 bases). The CDR3 loop spans 15 amino acids. Germline-derived CDR1 and CDR2 are SGHRS and YFSETQ. V was clipped by 0 bases and J by 2 bases, with 9 bases between them. This CDR3 reads CASSLEQGTYNEQFF. The CDR3 region has the DNA TGCGCCAGCAGCTTGGAACAGGGCACCTACAATGAGCAGTTCTTC.

The chain employs TRBV10-1 and TRBJ1-6, with 8 bases matching TRBD1. The CDR3 has 14 residues. CDR1 and CDR2 (germline): WNHNN, SYGVQD (reference sequence). The trim removed 5 bases at V and 9 bases at J, leaving 6 bases unmatched. Written as DNA, the CDR3 is TGCGCCAGCAGTCTCCAGGGGGCCGGTTCACCCCTCCACTTT. It encodes CASSLQGAGSPLHF.

The gene calls are TRBV29-1 and TRBJ2-1; 9 bases map to TRBD2. V lost 1 base to trimming and J lost 7 bases; unmatched junction nucleotides: 23. The CDR3 has 20 amino acids. Germline lookup yields CDR1 SQVTM and CDR2 ANQGSEA. CDR3 DNA sequence: TGCAGCGTTGAAGCCCCCGGATGGCGGGAGGGCCGAAGAATCGTGAATGAGCAGTTCTTC. Its translation is CSVEAPGWREGRRIVNEQFF.

The chain combines TRBV7-2 with TRBJ2-1; TRBD2 aligns across 9 bases. CDR3 length equals 16 residues. Germline V gene data show CDR1 as SGHTA and CDR2 as FQGNSA. The V segment lost 2 bases and the J segment 5 bases; nucleotides outside the gene matches: 7. CDR3 nucleotides: TGTGCCAGCAGCTTACTAGCGGGACCCCCTGACAATGAGCAGTTCTTC. Translation gives CASSLLAGPPDNEQFF.

With respect to this clone: This CDR3 is also generated by other DNA sequences in the sample. CDR3 in DNA: TGCGCCAGCAGCTTGGGGGTATCGAACACTGAAGCTTTCTTT. Its translation is CASSLGVSNTEAFF. This chain connects TRBV5-1 to TRBJ1-1; D is unresolved. Trimming cost V 0 bases and J 1 base, with 7 bases left between them. CDR1 is SGHRS and CDR2 is YFSETQ in the germline V gene. This CDR3 comprises 14 residues.

This chain joins TRBV10-3 and TRBJ2-3; D unresolved. CDR3 length: 12 residues. Germline lookup yields CDR1 ENHRY and CDR2 SYGVKD. Between the trimmed V and J ends, which lost 3 bases and 7 bases, there was a span of 8 bases. The CDR3 coding sequence is TGTGCCATCAGTGATGGGATAAATACGCAGTATTTT. This sequence encodes CAISDGINTQYF.

V gene TRBV27 combines with J gene TRBJ1-4, with TRBD1 matching 8 bases. This CDR3 has 15 amino acids. The V segment lost 0 bases and the J segment 11 bases; nucleotides outside the gene matches: 8. Germline loops: CDR1 MNHEY, CDR2 SMNVEV (reference sequence). The CDR3 coding sequence is TGTGCCAGCAGTTTATCTGCAGGGGGCTTGGCTAAACTGTTTTTT. Translated, it gives CASSLSAGGLAKLFF.

CDR3 loop: CASSFVGQEDTQYF. The CDR3 coding sequence is TGTGCCAGCAGCTTCGTTGGACAGGAAGATACGCAGTATTTT. The rearrangement uses TRBV5-8 and TRBJ2-3, with 7 bases fitting TRBD1. Germline-derived CDR1 and CDR2 are SGHTS and YDEGEE. Losses at the gene ends were 2 bases for V and 5 bases for J; bases not matched to a gene: 5. The CDR3 is 14 amino acids.

The chain carries TRBV7-8 and TRBJ2-7; no definite D call. The CDR3 loop spans 11 amino acids. V shed 5 bases and J shed 5 bases, with 7 bases lying between them. Germline loops: CDR1 SGHVS, CDR2 FQNEAQ. Here the CDR3 reads CASSDFDEQYF. In DNA form, the CDR3 reads TGTGCCAGCAGCGACTTTGACGAGCAGTACTTC.

This clone was detected a few times. V gene TRBV19 combines with J gene TRBJ1-6; D is unresolved. Germline V CDR1 and CDR2: LNHDA, SQIVND (reference sequence). This CDR3 spans 15 amino acids. The germline V and J ends were trimmed by 7 bases and 4 bases, with 14 bases remaining between them. DNA of the CDR3: TGTGCCAGTAAAGAGGGCAGCCAATATAATTCACCCCTCCACTTT. Protein: CASKEGSQYNSPLHF.

The rearrangement joins TRBV19 to TRBJ2-6; possibly TRBD2 for D (6 bases). The CDR3 covers 18 residues. Trimming cost V 1 base and J 2 bases, with 15 bases left between them. Germline V CDR1 and CDR2: LNHDA, SQIVND (reference sequence). This CDR3 reads CASSIVRAGIPGANVLTF. The CDR3 nucleotides are TGTGCCAGTAGTATAGTCCGGGCGGGGATCCCTGGGGCCAACGTCCTGACTTTC.

The V call is TRBV5-4, the J call TRBJ2-1; D is possibly TRBD1 or TRBD2 (6 bases each). Trimming took 3 bases from V and 8 from J, leaving 21 bases between them. Germline V gene lookup returns CDR1 SGHNT and CDR2 YYREEE (reference sequence). The CDR3 is 16 residues long. CDR3 protein: CASSSMRDKVLDEQFF. The CDR3 coding sequence is TGTGCCAGCAGCTCGATGCGGGACAAAGTACTCGATGAGCAGTTCTTC.

This clone showed up just once. The chain uses TRBV19 and TRBJ2-2; 10 bases align to TRBD1. This CDR3 is 19 amino acids long. J lost 4 bases, V lost 3 bases, and 14 bases had no gene match. Germline CDR1 is LNHDA and CDR2 is SQIVND (reference sequence). CDR3 protein: CASSIRWDLRTGGTGELFF. As DNA, the CDR3 is TGTGCCAGTAGTATTCGGTGGGATCTCAGGACAGGGGGCACCGGGGAGCTGTTTTTT.

The rearrangement uses TRBV2 and TRBJ2-7, with D possibly being TRBD1 (6 bases). Per the germline V gene, CDR1 is SNHLY and CDR2 is FYNNEI. V shed 5 bases and J shed 1 base, with 15 bases lying between them. The CDR3 sequence is 15 residues long. The CDR3 region is CASSMSGQTSYEQYF. The CDR3 bases are TGTGCCAGCAGTATGTCCGGACAGACTTCCTACGAGCAGTACTTC.

This chain joins TRBV28 and TRBJ2-7; 9 nucleotides line up with TRBD1. This CDR3 comprises 14 residues. Germline V lookup: CDR1 MDHEN, CDR2 SYDVKM. The ends lost 10 bases at V and 2 bases at J; junction bases unmatched: 9. The CDR3 loop is CATSQGASAYEQYF. The CDR3 DNA follows: TGTGCCACCTCACAGGGGGCTAGCGCCTACGAGCAGTACTTC. Full variable domain (rest looked up from reference TRBV28 and TRBJ2-7): DVKVTQSSRYLVKRTGEKVFLECVQDMDHENMFWYRQDPGLGLRLIYFSYDVKMKEKGDIPEGYSVSREKKERFSLILESASTNQTSMYLCATSQGASAYEQYFGPGTRLTVT.

The genes are TRBV5-4 and TRBJ1-3; weak D call: TRBD1 (6 bases). Germline CDR1 SGHNT, CDR2 YYREEE (reference sequence). V lost 4 bases to trimming and J lost 0 bases, with 14 bases between them. The CDR3 length is 16 residues. This CDR3 reads CASSVGQTSSGNTIYF. As DNA, the CDR3 is TGTGCCAGCAGCGTAGGACAGACGAGCTCTGGAAACACCATATATTTT.